This T cell receptor (beta chain) derives from a study of STAT5B mutations in CD4+ large granular lymphocyte leukemia. Study as a whole: Among healthy donors, a particular HLA allele went with more CDR3 'QG' motifs.

The table came from immunoSEQ multiplex PCR; TCRdb's copy has only in-frame clones and leaves some out. The data contain just over 40,000 clones, 81% of them singletons. Study-wide results and caveats: About 24% of private leukemic clonotypes occurred rarely in other patients' non-leukemic repertoires.

The table lists this clone with a few counts. Its cognate antigen is unknown. This CDR3 comprises 16 residues. V was pared by 5 bases and J by 2 bases, with 9 bases of the junction left unmatched. Per the germline V gene, CDR1 is GTSNPN and CDR2 is SVGIG (reference sequence). Healthy controls were blood donor buffy coats. Material: CD4+ T cells from blood buffy coats. The source of this sequence is a human donor in good health. This chain joins TRBV30 and TRBJ2-7, with TRBD2 matching 13 bases. The CDR3 nucleotides read TGTGCCTGGGCGCAGGGGACTAGCGGGATCACCTACGAGCAGTACTTC. This translates into CAWAQGTSGITYEQYF.